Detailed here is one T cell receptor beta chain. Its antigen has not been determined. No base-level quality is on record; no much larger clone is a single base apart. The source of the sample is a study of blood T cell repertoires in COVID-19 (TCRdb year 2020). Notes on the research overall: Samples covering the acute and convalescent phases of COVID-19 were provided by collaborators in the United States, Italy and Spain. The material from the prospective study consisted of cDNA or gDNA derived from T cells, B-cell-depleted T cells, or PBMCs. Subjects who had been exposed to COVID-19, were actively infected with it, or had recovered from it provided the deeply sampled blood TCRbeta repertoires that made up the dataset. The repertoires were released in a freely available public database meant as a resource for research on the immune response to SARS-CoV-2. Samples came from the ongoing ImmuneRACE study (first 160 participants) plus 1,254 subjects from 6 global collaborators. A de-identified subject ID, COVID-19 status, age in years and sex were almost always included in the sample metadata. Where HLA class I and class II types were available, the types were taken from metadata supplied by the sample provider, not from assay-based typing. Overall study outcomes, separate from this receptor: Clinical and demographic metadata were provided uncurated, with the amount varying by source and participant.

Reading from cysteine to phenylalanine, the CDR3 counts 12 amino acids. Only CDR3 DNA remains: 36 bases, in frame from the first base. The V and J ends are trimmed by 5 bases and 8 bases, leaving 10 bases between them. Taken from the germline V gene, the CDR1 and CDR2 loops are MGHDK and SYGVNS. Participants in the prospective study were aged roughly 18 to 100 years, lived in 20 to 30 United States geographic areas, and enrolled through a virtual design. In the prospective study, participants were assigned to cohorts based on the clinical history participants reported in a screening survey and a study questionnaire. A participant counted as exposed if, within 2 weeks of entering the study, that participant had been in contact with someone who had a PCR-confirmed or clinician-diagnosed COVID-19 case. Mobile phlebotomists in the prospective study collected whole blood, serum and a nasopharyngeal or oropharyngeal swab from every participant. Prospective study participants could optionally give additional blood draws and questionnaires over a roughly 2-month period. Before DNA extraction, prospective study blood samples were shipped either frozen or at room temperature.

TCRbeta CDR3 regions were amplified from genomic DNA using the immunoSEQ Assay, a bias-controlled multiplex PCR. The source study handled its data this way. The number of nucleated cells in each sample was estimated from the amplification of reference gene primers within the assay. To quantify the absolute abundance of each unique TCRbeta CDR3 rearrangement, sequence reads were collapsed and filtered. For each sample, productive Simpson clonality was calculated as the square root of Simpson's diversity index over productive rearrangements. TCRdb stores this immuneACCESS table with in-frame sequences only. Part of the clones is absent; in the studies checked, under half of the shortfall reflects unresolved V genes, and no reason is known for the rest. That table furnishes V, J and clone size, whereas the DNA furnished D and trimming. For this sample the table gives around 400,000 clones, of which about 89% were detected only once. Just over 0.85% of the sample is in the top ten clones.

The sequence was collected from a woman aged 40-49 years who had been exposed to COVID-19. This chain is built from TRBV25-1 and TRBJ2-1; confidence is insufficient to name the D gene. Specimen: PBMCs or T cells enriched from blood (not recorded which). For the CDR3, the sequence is CASSSRSYEQFF. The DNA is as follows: TGTGCCAGCAGTTCGCGATCCTATGAGCAGTTCTTC. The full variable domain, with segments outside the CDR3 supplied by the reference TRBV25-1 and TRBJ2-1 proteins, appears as EADIYQTPRYLVIGTGKKITLECSQTMGHDKMYWYQQDPGMELHLIHYSYGVNSTEKGDLSSESTVSRIRTEHFPLTLESARPSHTSQYLCASSSRSYEQFFGPGTRLTVL.